Listed here is a single T cell receptor (beta chain). This clonotype has just a few counts. There is no known antigen for this receptor. The input lacks base qualities; no much larger clone sits a single base away. Library creation used 5' RACE. The reads were generated on an Illumina HiSeq 2500. A second roughly 6 to 12 cycle PCR used a sample-barcoded 5' primer and a J-beta primer mix. Each TCR beta cDNA molecule received a unique molecular identifier from a template-switch 5' adaptor carrying 12 random nucleotides. At least 2.5 million CDR3-containing paired-end reads were obtained from each sample. First-strand cDNA was synthesized from all RNA with the Mint cDNA synthesis kit, primed by a TRBC-specific oligonucleotide. Following uracil-DNA glycosylase treatment, a first 18-cycle PCR with universal primers M1SS and BC2_uni_R was performed on all cDNA. As for how the authors treated the data: For normalization, 1 million high-quality reads, each with a distinct molecular identifier, were randomly selected from each sample. Instead of being binned into consensus sequences, reads with shared molecular identifiers were discarded. CDR3 identification, clonotype clustering and error correction used MiTCR with a Q25 quality threshold and the strictest error-elimination algorithm. A nonparametric unseen species model with Euler transformation was used to estimate a lower bound on total TCR beta diversity. TCRdb itself trimmed the public reads at Q25 with fastp, ran MiXCR and retained productive beta chains. Each CDR3 protein appears once, grouped with its most common genes and DNA. These V and J calls originate from TCRdb's pipeline instead of the authors' own analysis. Within this sample are some 550,000 distinct CDR3 sequences, with 45% to 55% of them counted one time only. The top ten clonotypes cover around 24% of the sample.

The donors were roughly 38 Caucasian individuals from Russia, aged roughly 6 to 100 years, who were systemically healthy. Ten milliliters of peripheral blood were collected from each donor into EDTA-treated Vacutainer tubes. Ficoll-Paque density-gradient centrifugation was used to isolate PBMCs, with at least 6 million obtained per sample. Trizol reagent was used to extract total RNA from PBMCs, with at least 6 micrograms per sample. For every donor, an aliquot of PBMCs went through flow cytometry to measure the percentages of naive CD45RAhigh/CD27high T cells. From the cysteine up to the phenylalanine, the CDR3 has a length of 14 residues. Only the CDR3 DNA stays, 42 bases, in frame from base 1. V drops 6 bases and J drops 5 bases, leaving 19 bases in between. As encoded in the germline V gene (reference sequence), CDR1 is DFQATT while CDR2 is SNEGSKA. The sample originates from a study of blood T cells in healthy people across ages (dated by TCRdb to 2014 to 2015). Regarding the complete study: In model experiments, roughly one uniquely barcoded TCR beta cDNA molecule per two T cells was captured by template switching. To track age-related changes in TCR beta repertoire diversity, the study relied on deep sequencing normalized with unique cDNA molecular identifiers. Four age groups were formed from the donors: young (average around 15 years), middle-aged (approximately 40), aged (more than 55) and long-lived (more than 75). To avoid experimental bias, donors of different ages were spread randomly across the sequencing lanes. For two donors (one aged 18 to 29 and one aged 80 or older), the study analyzed two additional independent replicas of 1 million unique cDNA reads from the same blood draw.

The study at large found these results: Because the CMV infection status of the donors was unknown, age-related changes in expanded clonotypes may potentially have been confounded. A strong correlation was found between observed TCR beta diversity and the percentage of naive T cells measured by flow cytometry. Compared with the aged group, more naive CD4+ T cells, fewer expanded clones and increased TCR diversity were shown by the long-lived group, suggesting age selection. Bulk unsorted PBMC profiling prevented conclusive comparison of naive and antigen-experienced compartments. As age increased, observed TCR beta diversity per million T cells dropped in a roughly linear way, and a significant reduction was already evident by age roughly 40. Estimates of total diversity based on one million sequenced T cells were regarded as lower bounds and as underestimates.

The rearranged chain carries TRBV20-1 and TRBJ2-5; a weak D assignment points to TRBD1 (5 bases agree). Sequencing used blood. The clonotype was recovered from a man older than 75 in good health. For the CDR3, the sequence is CSARTRQRTETQYF. The DNA sequence is given as TGCAGTGCCAGGACACGCCAGAGGACGGAGACCCAGTACTTC.